This T cell receptor (beta chain) was documented in a study of spatial heterogeneity in lung cancer. Across the whole study: There were, on average, more than 9.5 raw-read appearances for each unique TCR and UMI combination.

Germline V CDR1 and CDR2: SGHDT, YYEEEE. CDR3 length equals 13 residues. The V and J ends lost 2 bases and 6 bases, in that order; junction bases with no gene match: 3. Time point defined: sample taken at primary tumor resection. Unsorted whole RNA samples from tumor, nontumor lung or frozen PBMC were sequenced. A total of more than 65 untreated early-stage non-small cell lung cancer patients served as donors. This clonotype has a handful of counts. MiXCR, applied by TCRdb to the 5' RACE reads, yields one record per CDR3 protein. The table has around 50,000 distinct CDR3 sequences, 7.5% to 8% seen once; the top ten hold roughly an eighth.

V and J are TRBV5-6 and TRBJ2-7, with 9 bases that match TRBD1. Source: PBMCs, taken at surgery. This clonotype was obtained from a female donor with early-stage non-small cell lung cancer. Here the CDR3 reads CASSFYRGLEQYF. The CDR3 nucleotides are TGTGCCAGCAGCTTTTACAGGGGGCTCGAGCAGTACTTC.